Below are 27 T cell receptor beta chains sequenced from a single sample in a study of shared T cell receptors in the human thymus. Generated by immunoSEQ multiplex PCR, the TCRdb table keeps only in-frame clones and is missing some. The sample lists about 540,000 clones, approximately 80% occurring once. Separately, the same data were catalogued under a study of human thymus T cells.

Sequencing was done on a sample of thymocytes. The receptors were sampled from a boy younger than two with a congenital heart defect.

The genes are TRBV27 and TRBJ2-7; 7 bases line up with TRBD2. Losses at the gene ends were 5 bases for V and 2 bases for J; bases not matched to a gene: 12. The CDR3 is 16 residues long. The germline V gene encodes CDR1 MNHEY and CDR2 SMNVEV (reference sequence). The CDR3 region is CASSPRGAGDPYEQYF. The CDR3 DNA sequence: TGTGCCAGCAGTCCCCGAGGGGCGGGAGACCCCTACGAGCAGTACTTC.

The CDR3 loop reads CASSLASQGSEKLFF. As DNA, the CDR3 is TGTGCCAGCAGCTTAGCGTCACAGGGGAGTGAAAAACTGTTTTTT. The chain recombines TRBV7-8 with TRBJ1-4; 7 bases fit TRBD1. Germline loops: CDR1 SGHVS, CDR2 FQNEAQ. This CDR3 is built from 15 residues. The trim removed 0 bases at V and 7 bases at J, leaving 5 bases unmatched.

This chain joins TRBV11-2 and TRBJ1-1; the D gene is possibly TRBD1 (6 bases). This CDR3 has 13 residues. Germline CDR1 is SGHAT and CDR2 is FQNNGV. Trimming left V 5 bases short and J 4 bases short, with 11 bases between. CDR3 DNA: TGTGCCAGCAGCCCCACAGGGCCCACTGAAGCTTTCTTT. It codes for CASSPTGPTEAFF.

DNA for the CDR3: TGTGCCAGCTCACCACCGAAGACAGGGGGGGACGAGCAGTACTTC. Its protein product is CASSPPKTGGDEQYF. This rearrangement joins TRBV18 to TRBJ2-7; 9 bases match TRBD1. Germline CDR1 reads KGHSH; CDR2 reads LQKENI. This CDR3 comprises 15 residues. V was pared by 0 bases and J by 5 bases, with 5 bases of the junction left unmatched.

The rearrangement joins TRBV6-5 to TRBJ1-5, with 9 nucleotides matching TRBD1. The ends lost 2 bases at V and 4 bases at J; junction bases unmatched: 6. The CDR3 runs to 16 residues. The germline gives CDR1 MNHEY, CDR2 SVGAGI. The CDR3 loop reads CASSYPMTGGNQPQHF. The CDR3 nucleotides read TGTGCCAGCAGTTACCCGATGACAGGGGGGAATCAGCCCCAGCATTTT.

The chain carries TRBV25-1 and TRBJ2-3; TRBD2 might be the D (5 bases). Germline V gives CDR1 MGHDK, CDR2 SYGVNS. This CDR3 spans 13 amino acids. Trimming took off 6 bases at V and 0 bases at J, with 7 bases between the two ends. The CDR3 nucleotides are TGTGCCAGCAGAGGACTGAGCACAGATACGCAGTATTTT. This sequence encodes CASRGLSTDTQYF.

CDR3 protein: CASSVREFDRASYNEQFF. CDR3 DNA: TGTGCCAGCAGCGTACGGGAGTTCGACAGGGCGTCCTACAATGAGCAGTTCTTC. This sequence joins TRBV9 and TRBJ2-1; weak D call: TRBD1 (7 bases). This CDR3 has 18 residues. CDR1 is SGDLS and CDR2 is YYNGEE in the germline V gene. The V end lost 1 base, the J end lost 1 base, and 18 bases lay between the germline ends.

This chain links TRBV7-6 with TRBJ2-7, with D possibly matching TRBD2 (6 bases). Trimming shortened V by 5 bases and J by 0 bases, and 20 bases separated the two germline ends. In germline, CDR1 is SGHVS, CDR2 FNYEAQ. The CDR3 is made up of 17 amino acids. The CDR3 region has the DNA TGTGCCAGCAGCCAGACGCGGGGCAGGGCTACCTCCTACGAGCAGTACTTC. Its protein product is CASSQTRGRATSYEQYF. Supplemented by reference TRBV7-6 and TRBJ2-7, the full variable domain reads GAGVSQSPRYKVTKRGQDVALRCDPISGHVSLYWYRQALGQGPEFLTYFNYEAQQDKSGLPNDRFSAERPEGSISTLTIQRTEQRDSAMYRCASSQTRGRATSYEQYFGPGTRLTVT.

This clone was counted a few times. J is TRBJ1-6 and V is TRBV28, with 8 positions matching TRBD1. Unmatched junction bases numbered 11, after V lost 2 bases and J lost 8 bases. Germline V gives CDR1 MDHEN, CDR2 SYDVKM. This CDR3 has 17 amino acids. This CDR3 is CASSLGCRGPGHSPLHF. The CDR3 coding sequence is TGTGCCAGCAGTTTAGGGTGCAGGGGGCCGGGCCATTCACCCCTCCACTTT.

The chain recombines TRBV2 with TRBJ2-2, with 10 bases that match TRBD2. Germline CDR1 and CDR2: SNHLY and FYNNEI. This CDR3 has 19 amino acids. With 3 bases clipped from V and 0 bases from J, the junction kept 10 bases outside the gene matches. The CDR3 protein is CASSEASGTSAANTGELFF. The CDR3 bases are TGTGCCAGCAGTGAGGCTTCCGGGACTAGCGCCGCGAACACCGGGGAGCTGTTTTTT.

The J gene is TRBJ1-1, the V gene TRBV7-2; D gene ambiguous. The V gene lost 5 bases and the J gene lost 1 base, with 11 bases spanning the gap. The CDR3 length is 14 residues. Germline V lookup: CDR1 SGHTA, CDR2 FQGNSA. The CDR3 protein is CASSTLPGNTEAFF. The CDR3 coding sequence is TGTGCCAGCAGCACACTCCCGGGGAACACTGAAGCTTTCTTT.

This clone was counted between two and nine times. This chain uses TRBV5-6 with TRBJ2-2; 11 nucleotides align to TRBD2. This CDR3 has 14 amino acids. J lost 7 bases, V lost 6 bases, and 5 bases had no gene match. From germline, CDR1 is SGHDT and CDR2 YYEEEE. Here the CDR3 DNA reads TGTGCCAGCACCTCAGGACTAGCGGGCGGGGAGCTGTTTTTT. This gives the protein CASTSGLAGGELFF.

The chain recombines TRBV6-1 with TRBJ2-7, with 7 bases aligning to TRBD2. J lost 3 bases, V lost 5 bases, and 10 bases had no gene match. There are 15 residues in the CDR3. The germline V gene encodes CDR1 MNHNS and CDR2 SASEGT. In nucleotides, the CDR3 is TGTGCCAGCAGTTCTCGGGACTATCGGCGCTACGAGCAGTACTTC. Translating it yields CASSSRDYRRYEQYF.

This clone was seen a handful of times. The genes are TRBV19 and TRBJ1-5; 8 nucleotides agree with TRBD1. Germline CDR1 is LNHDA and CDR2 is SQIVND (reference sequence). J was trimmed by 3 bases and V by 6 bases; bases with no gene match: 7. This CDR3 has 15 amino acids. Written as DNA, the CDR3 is TGTGCCAGTAGGCTTCGACAGGGGCCCAATCAGCCCCAGCATTTT. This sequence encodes CASRLRQGPNQPQHF.

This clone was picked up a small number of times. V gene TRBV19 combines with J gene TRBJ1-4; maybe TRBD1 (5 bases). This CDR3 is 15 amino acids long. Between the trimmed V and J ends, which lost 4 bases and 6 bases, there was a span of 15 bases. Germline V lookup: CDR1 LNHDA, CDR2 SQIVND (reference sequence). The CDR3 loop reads CASSTDSSMDEKLFF. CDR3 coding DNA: TGTGCCAGTAGTACTGACAGCTCGATGGATGAAAAACTGTTTTTT.

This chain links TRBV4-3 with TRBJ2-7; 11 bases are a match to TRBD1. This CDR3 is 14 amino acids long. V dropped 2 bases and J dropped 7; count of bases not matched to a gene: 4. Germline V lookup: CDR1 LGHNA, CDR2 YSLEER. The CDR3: CASSQLGTGGEQYF. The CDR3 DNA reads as TGCGCCAGCAGCCAACTCGGGACAGGGGGAGAGCAGTACTTC.

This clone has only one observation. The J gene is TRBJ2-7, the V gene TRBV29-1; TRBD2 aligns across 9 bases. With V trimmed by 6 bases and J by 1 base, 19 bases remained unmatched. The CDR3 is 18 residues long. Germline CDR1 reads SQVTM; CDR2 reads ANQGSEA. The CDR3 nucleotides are TGCAGCGTCGCGGGGGGGAAGGCCCTTTTTTTGGGGTCCTACGAGCAGTACTTC. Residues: CSVAGGKALFLGSYEQYF.

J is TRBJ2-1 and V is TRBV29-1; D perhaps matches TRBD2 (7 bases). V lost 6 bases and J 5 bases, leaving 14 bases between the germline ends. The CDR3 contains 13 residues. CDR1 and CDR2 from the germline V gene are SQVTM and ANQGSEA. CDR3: CSVERDKDNEQFF. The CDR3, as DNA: TGCAGCGTCGAGCGGGACAAGGACAATGAGCAGTTCTTC.

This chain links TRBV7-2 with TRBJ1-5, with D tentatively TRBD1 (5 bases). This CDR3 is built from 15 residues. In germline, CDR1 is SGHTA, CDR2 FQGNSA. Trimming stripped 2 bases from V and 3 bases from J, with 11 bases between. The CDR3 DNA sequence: TGTGCCAGCAGCTTACCGGGGGGGGACAATCAGCCCCAGCATTTT. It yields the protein CASSLPGGDNQPQHF.

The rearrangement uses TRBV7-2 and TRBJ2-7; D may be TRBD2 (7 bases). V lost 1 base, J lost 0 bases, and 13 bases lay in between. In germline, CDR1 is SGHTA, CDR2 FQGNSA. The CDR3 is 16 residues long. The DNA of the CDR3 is TGTGCCAGCAGCTTAGAAGGGGGACTACGCTCCTACGAGCAGTACTTC. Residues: CASSLEGGLRSYEQYF. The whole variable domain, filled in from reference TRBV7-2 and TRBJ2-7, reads GAGVSQSPSNKVTEKGKDVELRCDPISGHTALYWYRQSLGQGLEFLIYFQGNSAPDKSGLPSDRFSAERTGGSVSTLTIQRTQQEDSAVYLCASSLEGGLRSYEQYFGPGTRLTVT.

The CDR3 spells CASSLAREGRSGYGYTF. CDR3 nucleotide sequence: TGCGCCAGCAGCTTGGCCAGGGAGGGAAGATCCGGCTATGGCTACACCTTC. The chain is built from TRBV5-1 and TRBJ1-2; D is possibly TRBD1 (5 bases). The CDR3 runs to 17 residues. Deletions cut 0 bases from V and 4 bases from J, with 19 bases between. Germline assignment: CDR1 SGHRS and CDR2 YFSETQ.

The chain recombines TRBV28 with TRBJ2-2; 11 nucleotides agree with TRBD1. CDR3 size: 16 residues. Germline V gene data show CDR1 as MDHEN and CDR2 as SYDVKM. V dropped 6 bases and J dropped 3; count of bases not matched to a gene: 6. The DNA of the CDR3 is TGTGCCAGCAGACAACCGGGACAGGGGGACACCGGGGAGCTGTTTTTT. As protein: CASRQPGQGDTGELFF.

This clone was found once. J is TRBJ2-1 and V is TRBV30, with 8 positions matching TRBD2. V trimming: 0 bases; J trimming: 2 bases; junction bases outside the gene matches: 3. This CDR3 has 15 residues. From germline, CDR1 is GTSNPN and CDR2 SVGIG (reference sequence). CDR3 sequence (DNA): TGTGCCTGGAGTGTGCAGCGGGAGACCTACAATGAGCAGTTCTTC. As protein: CAWSVQRETYNEQFF.

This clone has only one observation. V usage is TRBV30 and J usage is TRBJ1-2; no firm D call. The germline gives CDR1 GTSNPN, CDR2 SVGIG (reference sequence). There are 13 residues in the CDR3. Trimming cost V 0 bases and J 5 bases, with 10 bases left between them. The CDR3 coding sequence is TGTGCCTGGAGTGTAAGAAGGGAGTATGGCTACACCTTC. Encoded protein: CAWSVRREYGYTF.

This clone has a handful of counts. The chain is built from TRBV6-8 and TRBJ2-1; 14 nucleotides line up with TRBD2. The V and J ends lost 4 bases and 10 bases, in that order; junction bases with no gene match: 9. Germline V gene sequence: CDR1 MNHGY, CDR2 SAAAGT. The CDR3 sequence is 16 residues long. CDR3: CASSSPGLAGVGEQFF. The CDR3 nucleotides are TGTGCCAGCAGTTCCCCGGGACTAGCGGGAGTTGGCGAGCAGTTCTTC.

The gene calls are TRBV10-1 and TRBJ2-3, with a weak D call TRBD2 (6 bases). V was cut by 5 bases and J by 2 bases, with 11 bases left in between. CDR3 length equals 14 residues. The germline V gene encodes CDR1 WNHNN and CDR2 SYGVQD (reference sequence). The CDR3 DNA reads TGCGCCAGCAGTCAGAGCGGGCCCACAGATACGCAGTATTTT. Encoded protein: CASSQSGPTDTQYF.

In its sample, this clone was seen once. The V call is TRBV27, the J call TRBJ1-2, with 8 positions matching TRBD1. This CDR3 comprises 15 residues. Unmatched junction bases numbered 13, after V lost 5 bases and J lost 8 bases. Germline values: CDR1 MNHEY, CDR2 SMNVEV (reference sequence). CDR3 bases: TGTGCCAGCAGTCCTAGGGGCCTAACAGGGGGGGGCTACACCTTC. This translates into CASSPRGLTGGGYTF.